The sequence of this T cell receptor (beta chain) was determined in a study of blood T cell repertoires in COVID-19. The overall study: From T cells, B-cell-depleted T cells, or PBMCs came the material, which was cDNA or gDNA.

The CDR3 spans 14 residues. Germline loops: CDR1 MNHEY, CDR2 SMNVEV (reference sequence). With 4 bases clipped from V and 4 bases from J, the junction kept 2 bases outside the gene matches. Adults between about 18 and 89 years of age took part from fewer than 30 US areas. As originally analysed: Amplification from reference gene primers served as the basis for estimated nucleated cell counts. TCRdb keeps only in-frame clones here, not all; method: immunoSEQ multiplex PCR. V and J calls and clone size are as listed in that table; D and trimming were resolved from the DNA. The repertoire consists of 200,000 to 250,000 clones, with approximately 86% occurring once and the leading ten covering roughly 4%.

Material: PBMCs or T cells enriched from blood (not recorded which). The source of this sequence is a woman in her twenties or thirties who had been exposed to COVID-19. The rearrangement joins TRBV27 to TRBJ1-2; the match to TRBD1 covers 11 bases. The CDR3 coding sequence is TGTGCCAGCAGTTCGGGGACAGGGGGCTATGGCTACACCTTC. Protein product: CASSSGTGGYGYTF.